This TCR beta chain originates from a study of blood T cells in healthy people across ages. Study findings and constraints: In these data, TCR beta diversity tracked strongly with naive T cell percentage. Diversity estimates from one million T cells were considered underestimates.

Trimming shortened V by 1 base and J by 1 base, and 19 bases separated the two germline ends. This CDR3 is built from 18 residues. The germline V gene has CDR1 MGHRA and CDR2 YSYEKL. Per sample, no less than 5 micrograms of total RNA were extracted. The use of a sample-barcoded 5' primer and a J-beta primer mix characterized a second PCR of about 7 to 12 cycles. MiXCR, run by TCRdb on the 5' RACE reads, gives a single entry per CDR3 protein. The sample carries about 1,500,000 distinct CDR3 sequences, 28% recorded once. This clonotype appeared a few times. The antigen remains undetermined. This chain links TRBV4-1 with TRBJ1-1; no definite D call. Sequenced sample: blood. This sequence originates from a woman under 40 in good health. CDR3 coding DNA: TGCGCCAGCAGCCAAGTCGGGAGGCACACATCGACGAACACTGAAGCTTTCTTT. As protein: CASSQVGRHTSTNTEAFF.